These 11 T cell receptor beta chains originate from one sample sequenced in a study of T cells after yellow fever vaccination. Via MiXCR, TCRdb re-called the 5' RACE reads, giving one row per CDR3 protein. The sample includes fewer than 400,000 distinct CDR3 sequences, more than 5.5% of them seen just once. Here the sequenced sample was PBMCs, taken 5 days after the yellow fever booster vaccination. These TCRs come from a young man who received the YFV17D yellow fever vaccine.

The chain links TRBV19 to TRBJ1-1; no firm D call. Germline V gene data show CDR1 as LNHDA and CDR2 as SQIVND (reference sequence). The CDR3 covers 13 residues. V gave up 1 base and J gave up 6 bases, with 9 bases separating them. The CDR3 bases are TGTGCCAGTAGTATAGGGCGAGTAGCTGAAGCTTTCTTT. Its translation: CASSIGRVAEAFF.

This clonotype has more than one count but fewer than ten. The rearrangement uses TRBV7-8 and TRBJ2-6; D remains ambiguous. V gave up 1 base and J gave up 1 base, with 8 bases separating them. The CDR3 is 16 amino acids. In germline, CDR1 is SGHVS, CDR2 FQNEAQ. The CDR3 nucleotides are TGTGCCAGCAGCTTAGTACCCACATCTGGGGCCAACGTCCTGACTTTC. As protein: CASSLVPTSGANVLTF.

This sequence joins TRBV11-3 and TRBJ2-3, with D perhaps assigned TRBD1 or TRBD2 (5 bases each). This CDR3 has 15 residues. The germline V and J ends were trimmed by 6 bases and 2 bases, with 15 bases remaining between them. Germline loops: CDR1 SGHNT, CDR2 YENEEA. The CDR3 DNA reads TGTGCCAGCAGTTTAACCGGGGCAGACACAGATACGCAGTATTTT. Encoded protein: CASSLTGADTDTQYF.

Many counts were recorded for this clonotype. This chain joins TRBV30 and TRBJ2-1; D gene unclear. The ends were cut back, 3 bases at V and 7 bases at J, with 10 bases in the middle. Germline loops: CDR1 GTSNPN, CDR2 SVGIG (reference sequence). The CDR3 sequence is 12 residues long. The DNA of the CDR3 is TGTGCCTGGAGCCCCCCAGCGAATGAGCAGTTCTTC. Translated, it gives CAWSPPANEQFF.

In this sample, this clonotype turned up many times. The chain has TRBV30 and TRBJ2-1; TRBD2 agrees at 9 bases. This CDR3 has 16 amino acids. Germline values: CDR1 GTSNPN, CDR2 SVGIG (reference sequence). V lost 0 bases to trimming and J lost 4 bases; unmatched junction nucleotides: 7. CDR3 loop: CAWSVVWTSVYNEQFF. Written as DNA, the CDR3 is TGTGCCTGGAGTGTTGTATGGACTAGCGTATACAATGAGCAGTTCTTC.

This clonotype was detected many times. This chain's CDR3 is CSVVGGTDLYEQYF. In DNA, the CDR3 is TGCAGCGTTGTTGGTGGGACAGACCTCTACGAGCAGTACTTC. The rearrangement joins TRBV29-1 to TRBJ2-7; 7 bases match TRBD1. V trimming: 4 bases; J trimming: 3 bases; junction bases outside the gene matches: 9. The CDR3 is 14 amino acids. The V gene's germline CDR1 is SQVTM and CDR2 ANQGSEA.

At least ten counts were recorded for this clonotype. The rearrangement joins TRBV12-3 or TRBV12-4 to TRBJ2-7; 7 nucleotides line up with TRBD2. Trimming cost V 6 bases and J 5 bases; bases outside gene matches: 13. CDR3 length: 15 amino acids. For the CDR3, the DNA is TGTGCCAGCAGCCCAATTGGCGGGAGATCCCACGAGCAGTACTTC. It encodes CASSPIGGRSHEQYF.

On this clonotype itself: Relative to the germline gene, one junction end is altered; a read error may explain this. The chain has TRBV28 and TRBJ2-7, with TRBD1 identical over 8 bases. Germline CDR1 reads MDHEN; CDR2 reads SYDVKM. CDR3 length: 12 amino acids. The CDR3 protein is CAISTGGPEQYF. DNA for the CDR3: TGTGCCATCAGTACAGGGGGGCCCGAGCAGTACTTC.

This clonotype appeared many times. V is TRBV5-1 and J is TRBJ2-1, with D uncertain. CDR3 length equals 13 residues. V lost 4 bases to trimming and J lost 6 bases, with 11 bases between them. From germline, CDR1 is SGHRS and CDR2 YFSETQ. The CDR3 DNA reads TGCGCCAGCAGCCTGGAGATTCCCAATGAGCAGTTCTTC. Translating it yields CASSLEIPNEQFF. The whole variable domain, filled in from reference TRBV5-1 and TRBJ2-1, reads KAGVTQTPRYLIKTRGQQVTLSCSPISGHRSVSWYQQTPGQGLQFLFEYFSETQRNKGNFPGRFSGRQFSNSRSEMNVSTLELGDSALYLCASSLEIPNEQFFGPGTRLTVL.

This chain connects TRBV6-5 to TRBJ2-5, with unresolved D. The CDR3 is 14 amino acids. Germline V CDR1 and CDR2: MNHEY, SVGAGI. V lost 4 bases and J lost 0, with 9 bases in between. The CDR3 spells CASSFTADQETQYF. DNA for the CDR3: TGTGCCAGCAGTTTCACAGCTGACCAAGAGACCCAGTACTTC.

The chain is built from TRBV18 and TRBJ2-7; 13 bases map to TRBD2. Germline V gives CDR1 KGHSH, CDR2 LQKENI. The trim removed 3 bases at V and 5 bases at J, leaving 4 bases unmatched. This CDR3 is 15 amino acids long. CDR3 residues: CASSPGLAGVNEQYF. The CDR3 DNA reads as TGTGCCAGCTCACCTGGACTAGCGGGAGTGAACGAGCAGTACTTC.